This T cell receptor (beta chain) was documented in a study of blood T cell repertoires in COVID-19. About the research overall: Nucleic acid was either cDNA or gDNA, and it came from T cells, B-cell-depleted T cells, or PBMCs.

Using immunoSEQ multiplex PCR, the repertoire was profiled, and TCRdb retains in-frame clones only, with some absent. In the table there are about 63,000 clones, about 81% of which are singletons. The TCR comes from a human donor in a cohort sampled during active COVID-19. The specimen sequenced was peripheral blood.

The CDR3 loop is CASSPLAGGSYEQYF. CDR3 DNA: TGTGCCAGCAGCCCGCTAGCGGGAGGCTCCTACGAGCAGTACTTC. V and J are TRBV9 and TRBJ2-7; 11 bases match TRBD2. Unmatched junction bases numbered 3, after V lost 4 bases and J lost 0 bases. The CDR3 consists of 15 residues. CDR1 SGDLS and CDR2 YYNGEE come from the germline V gene.